Described below is a single TCR beta chain sequence and its context. Its antigen is currently unknown. Investigators isolated RNA and reverse transcribed it into cDNA to act as the sequencing template. Profiled with immunoSEQ multiplex PCR; TCRdb holds only in-frame clones, not every one. The sample consists of about 74,000 clones, over 25% of them appearing once. Treatment meaning: oral pan-JAK inhibitor, 5-10 mg twice daily. Samples from alopecia areata patients were lesional scalp punch biopsies and peripheral blood. This sample is part of a study of CD8+ T cells in alopecia areata. About the research overall: The SALT score measured affected scalp surface percentage in treated patients. Whole-study results and caveats: Possibly because of HLA-related factors, TCR sharing was less clear across patients than in mice. Higher clonality and more expanded CD8+ clones appeared in lesional than normal scalp.

Trimming left V 0 bases short and J 5 bases short, with 13 bases between. The CDR3 is made up of 15 amino acids. The germline gives CDR1 SGHRS, CDR2 YFSETQ. This chain links TRBV5-1 with TRBJ2-3; a weak D match, TRBD2 (5 bases). Sequencing was performed on CD8+ T cells sorted from blood, taken at week 4, from a patient treated with tofacitinib. This receptor was taken from a human donor with alopecia areata. The chain's CDR3 is CASSLVAGGLDTQYF. The CDR3 DNA is TGCGCCAGCAGCTTGGTAGCCGGAGGATTAGATACGCAGTATTTT.